The T cell receptor beta chain described here comes from a study of blood T cell repertoires in COVID-19. Study details: Samples representing acute and convalescent COVID-19 were sourced from the United States, Italy and Spain. The analysed material was cDNA or gDNA that came from T cells, B-cell-depleted T cells, or PBMCs.

Methods used by the authors: By means of reference gene primer amplification, nucleated cell counts were estimated. Sequenced by immunoSEQ multiplex PCR; TCRdb stores in-frame clones only, minus some. V and J calls and clone size are those listed in that table; D and trimming were worked out from the DNA. Among over 55,000 clones listed, roughly 87% were seen once. The V and J ends lost 1 base and 5 bases, in that order; junction bases with no gene match: 7. CDR3 length: 15 amino acids. The germline gives CDR1 MGHRA, CDR2 YSYEKL. The V and J genes are TRBV4-1 and TRBJ2-5; 7 bases are shared with TRBD2. The TCR sequence derives from a woman of 80 years or more with acute or convalescent COVID-19. Sequenced: peripheral blood. CDR3 residues: CASSQGPSGGETQYF. CDR3 DNA sequence: TGCGCCAGCAGCCAAGGGCCTAGCGGAGGGGAGACCCAGTACTTC.